Each of the 9 T cell receptor beta chains below was sequenced from the same sample in a study of T-cell memory formation after mild COVID-19 (dated by TCRdb to 2020 to 2022). The method behind the library was 5' RACE. TCRdb lists the instrument as Illumina NovaSeq 6000. The raw public reads went through TCRdb reprocessing: fastp at Q25, MiXCR clone calling, in-frame beta chains kept. A single entry per CDR3 protein holds the most common genes and DNA from its merged rows. This sample lists around 250,000 distinct CDR3 sequences; over 8.5% were detected once. Of the sample, 20% to 25% falls within the top ten clones. Sequencing input: PBMCs or a T cell subset sorted from them (not recorded which). The origin of the receptors is a man aged 18 to 29 who had mild COVID-19 (a few samples of this study predate the infection). The sample titles of this study are shuffled in the database, so cell type and time point are left out; the donor was told from shared clones.

The V call is TRBV20-1, the J call TRBJ2-1; 10 positions agree with TRBD2. The germline CDR1 and CDR2 sequences are DFQATT and SNEGSKA (reference sequence). V shed 3 bases, J shed 3 bases, and the junction held 2 bases outside the gene matches. The CDR3 covers 14 residues. As DNA, the CDR3 is TGCAGTGCTAGTTTAGCGGGGGGCTACAATGAGCAGTTCTTC. Its protein is CSASLAGGYNEQFF.

This clonotype was counted a few times. The genes are TRBV12-3 or TRBV12-4 and TRBJ2-1; the match to TRBD2 covers 11 bases. The junction had 4 bases not matched to a gene; V was cut back by 1 base and J by 8 bases. The CDR3 is made up of 15 amino acids. CDR3 DNA: TGTGCCAGCAGTTTAGATAGCGGGGGGGCCTATGAGCAGTTCTTC. Its translation: CASSLDSGGAYEQFF.

The genes are TRBV5-1 and TRBJ2-1; the match to TRBD2 covers 12 bases. Trimming removed 2 bases from V and 9 bases from J; junction bases left unmatched: 6. The CDR3 spans 15 residues. Germline values: CDR1 SGHRS, CDR2 YFSETQ. In DNA form, the CDR3 reads TGCGCCAGCAGCTTTGGGACTAGCGGGCTCGGTGAGCAGTTCTTC. It is translated as CASSFGTSGLGEQFF.

This clonotype showed up many times. The J gene is TRBJ2-3, the V gene TRBV10-3, with 9 bases that match TRBD1. The germline V gene has CDR1 ENHRY and CDR2 SYGVKD. The CDR3 runs to 13 residues. V lost 11 bases to trimming and J lost 5 bases; unmatched junction nucleotides: 8. The CDR3 is CAGQDRGVDTQYF. In DNA form, the CDR3 reads TGTGCCGGCCAGGACAGGGGAGTAGATACGCAGTATTTT.

This chain joins TRBV28 and TRBJ1-1, with D perhaps TRBD1 (6 bases). V lost 5 bases and J 2 bases, leaving 18 bases between the germline ends. Germline CDR1 MDHEN, CDR2 SYDVKM. The CDR3 has 16 amino acids. CDR3 residues: CASSAYRDTLNTEAFF. CDR3 in DNA: TGTGCCAGCAGTGCCTACCGGGACACATTAAACACTGAAGCTTTCTTT.

V is TRBV6-1 and J is TRBJ1-1; no reliable D call. V was cut by 6 bases and J by 1 base, with 9 bases left in between. The CDR3 extends over 13 amino acids. Germline lookup yields CDR1 MNHNS and CDR2 SASEGT. Here the CDR3 reads CASRGAWNTEAFF. CDR3 DNA sequence: TGTGCCAGCAGGGGCGCATGGAACACTGAAGCTTTCTTT.

The J gene is TRBJ2-5, the V gene TRBV12-3 or TRBV12-4; D ambiguous. The CDR3 sequence is 14 residues long. The V gene lost 5 bases and the J gene lost 1 base, with 11 bases spanning the gap. The CDR3 bases are TGTGCCAGCAGTGTAATGGGTGTCCAAGAGACCCAGTACTTC. It yields the protein CASSVMGVQETQYF.

At least ten counts were recorded for this clonotype. J is TRBJ2-7 and V is TRBV12-3 or TRBV12-4; TRBD1 matches 7 bases. The junction had 17 bases not matched to a gene; V was cut back by 6 bases and J by 3 bases. The CDR3 has 17 residues. CDR3 sequence (DNA): TGTGCCAGCAGGCCTAACCGACAGGGTGTAGGGGACTACGAGCAGTACTTC. Its protein product is CASRPNRQGVGDYEQYF.

This clonotype was seen at least ten times. The CDR3 DNA reads as TGTGCCAGCAGCCAAGATCCCGCTAGAAGTGGAAACACCATATATTTT. It translates to CASSQDPARSGNTIYF. The chain combines TRBV3-1 with TRBJ1-3, with unresolved D. The ends were cut back, 0 bases at V and 3 bases at J, with 12 bases in the middle. Germline loops: CDR1 LGHDT, CDR2 YNNKEL (reference sequence). There are 16 residues in the CDR3. The whole variable domain, remainder taken from reference TRBV3-1 and TRBJ1-3, is DTAVSQTPKYLVTQMGNDKSIKCEQNLGHDTMYWYKQDSKKFLKIMFSYNNKELIINETVPNRFSPKSPDKAHLNLHINSLELGDSAVYFCASSQDPARSGNTIYFGEGSWLTVV.